One sample yielded the 5 T cell receptor beta chains listed below, sequenced in a study of T cell repertoires in cytomegalovirus infection (dated by TCRdb to 2018 to 2020). The meaning of the sample's treatment or condition label: in vitro stimulation with specific CMV peptide epitopes to enrich CMV-specific T cells. TCRdb records Illumina HiSeq 1500 as the sequencer. TCRdb ran its own pipeline on the public reads, namely fastp trimming at Q25 and MiXCR clone calling, and kept in-frame beta chains. When rows share a CDR3 protein, they turn into one entry using the most common DNA and genes. The sample has about 900,000 distinct CDR3 sequences on record, less than 35% of them singletons. About an eighth of the sample lies in the top ten. Antigens of these TCRs are unknown. The source material was cultured CD8+ T cells from PBMCs, sampled from culture after CMV antigen stimulation. These receptors all come from a human donor in good health (CMV status not recorded). Some clones in this sample may be carry-over from other donors' samples.

This rearrangement joins TRBV12-5 to TRBJ1-2; TRBD1 matches at 11 bases. CDR1 is LGHNT, CDR2 FRNRAP, per germline. V lost 6 bases and J lost 7; bases outside the gene matches: 4. The CDR3 totals 13 residues. The CDR3 protein is CASGPGTGGGYTF. In DNA, the CDR3 is TGTGCTAGTGGACCTGGGACAGGGGGTGGCTACACCTTC.

The genes are TRBV6-2 or TRBV6-3 and TRBJ2-3; the match to TRBD2 covers 11 bases. V gave up 5 bases and J gave up 0 bases; unmatched junction bases: 7. Per germline, CDR1 MNHEY and CDR2 SVGEGT. The CDR3 runs to 17 residues. The CDR3 here is CASSGVTSGASTDTQYF. The DNA for the CDR3 is TGTGCCAGCAGTGGGGTGACTAGCGGGGCTAGCACAGATACGCAGTATTTT.

V and J are TRBV5-6 and TRBJ1-2; D call uncertain. Germline V gene lookup returns CDR1 SGHDT and CDR2 YYEEEE. The V gene lost 3 bases and the J gene lost 0 bases, with 9 bases spanning the gap. The CDR3 consists of 14 residues. CDR3 amino acids: CASSYGDPNYGYTF. The CDR3 region has the DNA TGTGCCAGCAGCTACGGGGATCCTAACTATGGCTACACCTTC.

The chain employs TRBV4-1 and TRBJ2-7; TRBD1 matches at 9 bases. From germline, CDR1 is MGHRA and CDR2 YSYEKL. Unmatched junction bases numbered 7, after V lost 3 bases and J lost 4 bases. The CDR3 covers 15 residues. CDR3 sequence: CASSHPGQGQYEQYF. For the CDR3, the DNA is TGCGCCAGCAGCCACCCGGGACAGGGTCAATACGAGCAGTACTTC.

A few counts support this clonotype. This sequence joins TRBV7-6 and TRBJ2-7; D assignment may be TRBD1 or TRBD2 (5 bases each). V lost 2 bases, J lost 0 bases, and 11 bases lay in between. Germline loops: CDR1 SGHVS, CDR2 FNYEAQ. This CDR3 is built from 15 residues. The CDR3: CASSLNPGSSYEQYF. Written as DNA, the CDR3 is TGTGCCAGCAGCTTAAATCCAGGGAGCTCCTACGAGCAGTACTTC.